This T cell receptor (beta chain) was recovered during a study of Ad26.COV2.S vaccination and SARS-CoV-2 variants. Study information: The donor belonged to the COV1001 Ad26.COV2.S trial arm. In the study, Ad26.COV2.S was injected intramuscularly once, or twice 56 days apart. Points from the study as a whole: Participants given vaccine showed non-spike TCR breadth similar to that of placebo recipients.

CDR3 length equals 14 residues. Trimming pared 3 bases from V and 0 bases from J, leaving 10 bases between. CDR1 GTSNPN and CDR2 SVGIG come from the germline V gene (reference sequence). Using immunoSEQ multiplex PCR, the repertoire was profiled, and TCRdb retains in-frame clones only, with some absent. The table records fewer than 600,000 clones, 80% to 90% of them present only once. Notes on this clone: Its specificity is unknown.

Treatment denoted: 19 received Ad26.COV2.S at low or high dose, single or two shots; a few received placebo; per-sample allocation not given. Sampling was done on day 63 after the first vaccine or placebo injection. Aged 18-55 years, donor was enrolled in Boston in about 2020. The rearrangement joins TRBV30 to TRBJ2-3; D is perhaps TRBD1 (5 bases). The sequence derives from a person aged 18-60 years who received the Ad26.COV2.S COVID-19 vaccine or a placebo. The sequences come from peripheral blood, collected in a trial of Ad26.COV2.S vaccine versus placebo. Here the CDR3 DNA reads TGTGCCTGGAGAAACAGACAGAGCACAGATACGCAGTATTTT. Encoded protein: CAWRNRQSTDTQYF. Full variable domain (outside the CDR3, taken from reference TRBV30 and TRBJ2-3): SQTIHQWPATLVQPVGSPLSLECTVEGTSNPNLYWYRQAAGRGLQLLFYSVGIGQISSEVPQNLSASRPQDRQFILSSKKLLLSDSGFYLCAWRNRQSTDTQYFGPGTRLTVL.